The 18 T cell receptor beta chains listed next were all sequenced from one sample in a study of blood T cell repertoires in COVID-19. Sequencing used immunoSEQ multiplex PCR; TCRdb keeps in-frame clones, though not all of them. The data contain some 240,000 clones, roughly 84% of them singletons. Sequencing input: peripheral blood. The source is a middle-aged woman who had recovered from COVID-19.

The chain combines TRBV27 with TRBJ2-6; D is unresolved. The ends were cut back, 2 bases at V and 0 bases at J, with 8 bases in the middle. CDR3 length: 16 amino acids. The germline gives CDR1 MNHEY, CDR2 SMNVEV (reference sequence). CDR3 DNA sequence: TGTGCCAGCAGTTTAAAGCCGCACTCTGGGGCCAACGTCCTGACTTTC. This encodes CASSLKPHSGANVLTF. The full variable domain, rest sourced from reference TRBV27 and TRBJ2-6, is EAQVTQNPRYLITVTGKKLTVTCSQNMNHEYMSWYRQDPGLGLRQIYYSMNVEVTDKGDVPEGYKVSRKEKRNFPLILESPSPNQTSLYFCASSLKPHSGANVLTFGAGSRLTVL.

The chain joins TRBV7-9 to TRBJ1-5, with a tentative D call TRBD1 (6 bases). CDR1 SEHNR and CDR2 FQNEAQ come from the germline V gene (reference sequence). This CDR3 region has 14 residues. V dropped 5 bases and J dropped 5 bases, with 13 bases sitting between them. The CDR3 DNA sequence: TGTGCCAGCAGCATGAGGGGGTCGGATCAGCCCCAGCATTTT. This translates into CASSMRGSDQPQHF.

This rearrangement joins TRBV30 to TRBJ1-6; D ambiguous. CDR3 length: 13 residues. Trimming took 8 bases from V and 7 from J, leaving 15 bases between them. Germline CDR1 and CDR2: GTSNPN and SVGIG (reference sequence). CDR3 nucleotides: TGTGCCGTGGGCGGAGGGAACAATTCACCCCTCCACTTT. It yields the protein CAVGGGNNSPLHF.

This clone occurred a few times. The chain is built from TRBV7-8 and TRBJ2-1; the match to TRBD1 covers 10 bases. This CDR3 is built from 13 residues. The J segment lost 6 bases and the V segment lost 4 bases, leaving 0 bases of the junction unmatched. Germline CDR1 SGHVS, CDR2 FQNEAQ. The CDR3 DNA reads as TGTGCCAGCAGCTGGGACAGGGGCAATGAGCAGTTCTTC. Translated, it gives CASSWDRGNEQFF.

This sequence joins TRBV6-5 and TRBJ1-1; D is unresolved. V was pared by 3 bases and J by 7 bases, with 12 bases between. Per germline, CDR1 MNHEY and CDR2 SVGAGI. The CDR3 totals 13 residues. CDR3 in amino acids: CASSYQRGNEAFF. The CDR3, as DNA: TGTGCCAGCAGTTATCAGCGAGGTAATGAAGCTTTCTTT.

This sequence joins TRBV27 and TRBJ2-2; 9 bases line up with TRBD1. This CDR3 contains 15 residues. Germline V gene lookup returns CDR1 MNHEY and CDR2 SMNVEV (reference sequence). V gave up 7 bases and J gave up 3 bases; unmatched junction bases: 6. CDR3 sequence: CASNPDRGDTGELFF. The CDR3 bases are TGTGCCAGCAACCCGGACAGGGGCGACACCGGGGAGCTGTTTTTT.

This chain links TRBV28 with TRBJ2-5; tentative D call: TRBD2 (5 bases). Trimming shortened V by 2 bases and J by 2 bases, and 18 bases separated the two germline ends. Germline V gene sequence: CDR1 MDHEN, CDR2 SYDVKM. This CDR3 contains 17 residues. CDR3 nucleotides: TGTGCCAGCAGTTTAATCACTCCGGGGTCAGAACAAGAGACCCAGTACTTC. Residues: CASSLITPGSEQETQYF.

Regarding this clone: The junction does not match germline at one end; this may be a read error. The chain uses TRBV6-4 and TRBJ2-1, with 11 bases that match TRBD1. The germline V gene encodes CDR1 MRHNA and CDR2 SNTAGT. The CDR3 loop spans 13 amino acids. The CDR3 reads CASSDSGTGGQVF. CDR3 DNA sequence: TGTGCCAGCAGTGACTCAGGGACAGGGGGACAAGTCTTC.

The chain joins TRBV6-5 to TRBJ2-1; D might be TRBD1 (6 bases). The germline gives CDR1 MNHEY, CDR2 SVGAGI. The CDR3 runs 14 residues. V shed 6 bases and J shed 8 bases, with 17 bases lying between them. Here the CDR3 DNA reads TGTGCCAGCAGGACAGATATTCAGGGGTATGAGCAGTTCTTC. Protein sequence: CASRTDIQGYEQFF.

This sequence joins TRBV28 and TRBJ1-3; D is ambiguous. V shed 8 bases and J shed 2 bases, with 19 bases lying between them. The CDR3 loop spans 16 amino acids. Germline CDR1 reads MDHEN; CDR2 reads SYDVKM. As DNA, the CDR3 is TGTGCCAGCGGTGTCGTGAGTGAGGGTGCTGGAAACACCATATATTTT. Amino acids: CASGVVSEGAGNTIYF.

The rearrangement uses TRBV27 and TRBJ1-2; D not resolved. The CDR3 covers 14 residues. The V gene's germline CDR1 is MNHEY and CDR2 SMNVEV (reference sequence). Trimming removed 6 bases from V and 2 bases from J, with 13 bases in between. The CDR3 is CASSPGSWNYGYTF. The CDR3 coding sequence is TGTGCCAGCAGCCCCGGGTCCTGGAACTATGGCTACACCTTC.

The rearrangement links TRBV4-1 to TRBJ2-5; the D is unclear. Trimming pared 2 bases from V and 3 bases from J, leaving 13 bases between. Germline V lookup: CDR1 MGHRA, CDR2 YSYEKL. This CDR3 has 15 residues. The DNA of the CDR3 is TGCGCCAGCAGCCAATCCCCCTCCGCAGAAGAGACCCAGTACTTC. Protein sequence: CASSQSPSAEETQYF.

The CDR3 DNA is TGCGCCAGCAGCTTGCGGGGGGGCAGAACTCCTACCGATGGCTACACCTTC. This encodes CASSLRGGRTPTDGYTF. The chain couples TRBV5-1 to TRBJ1-2; tentative D call: TRBD1 (6 bases). V was clipped by 1 base and J by 6 bases, with 22 bases between them. CDR3 length equals 17 residues. Germline CDR1 is SGHRS and CDR2 is YFSETQ.

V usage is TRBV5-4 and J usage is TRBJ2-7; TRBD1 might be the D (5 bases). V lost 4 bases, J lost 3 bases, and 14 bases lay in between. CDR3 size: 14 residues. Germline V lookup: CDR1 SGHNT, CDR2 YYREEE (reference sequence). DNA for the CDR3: TGTGCCAGCAGCAACAGGCGCAGGATCTACGAGCAGTACTTC. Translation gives CASSNRRRIYEQYF. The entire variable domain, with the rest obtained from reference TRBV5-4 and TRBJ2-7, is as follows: ETGVTQSPTHLIKTRGQQVTLRCSSQSGHNTVSWYQQALGQGPQFIFQYYREEENGRGNFPPRFSGLQFPNYSSELNVNALELDDSALYLCASSNRRRIYEQYFGPGTRLTVT.

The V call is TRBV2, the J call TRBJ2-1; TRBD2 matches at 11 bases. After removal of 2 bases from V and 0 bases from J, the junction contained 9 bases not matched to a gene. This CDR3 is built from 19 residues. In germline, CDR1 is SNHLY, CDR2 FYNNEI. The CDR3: CASSERLAGGRSSYNEQFF. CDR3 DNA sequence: TGTGCCAGCAGTGAAAGGCTAGCGGGGGGCCGGAGCTCCTACAATGAGCAGTTCTTC.

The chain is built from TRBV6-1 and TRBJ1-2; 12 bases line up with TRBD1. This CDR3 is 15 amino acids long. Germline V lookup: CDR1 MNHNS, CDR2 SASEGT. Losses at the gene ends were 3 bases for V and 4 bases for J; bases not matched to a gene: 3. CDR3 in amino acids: CASSDSGQGAYGYTF. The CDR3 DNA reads TGTGCCAGCAGTGATTCGGGACAGGGGGCCTATGGCTACACCTTC.

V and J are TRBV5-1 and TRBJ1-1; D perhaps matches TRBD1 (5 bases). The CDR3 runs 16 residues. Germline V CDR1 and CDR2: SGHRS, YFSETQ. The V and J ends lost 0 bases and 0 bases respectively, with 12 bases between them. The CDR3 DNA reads TGCGCCAGCAGCTTGGTCCCAGGGTGGGTGAACACTGAAGCTTTCTTT. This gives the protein CASSLVPGWVNTEAFF.

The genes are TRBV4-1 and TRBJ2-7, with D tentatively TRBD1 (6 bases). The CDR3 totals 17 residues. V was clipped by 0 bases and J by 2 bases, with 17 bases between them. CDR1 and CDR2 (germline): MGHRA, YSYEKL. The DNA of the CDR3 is TGCGCCAGCAGCCAAGAGCGGGCCACAGGGAATCCCTACGAGCAGTACTTC. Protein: CASSQERATGNPYEQYF.